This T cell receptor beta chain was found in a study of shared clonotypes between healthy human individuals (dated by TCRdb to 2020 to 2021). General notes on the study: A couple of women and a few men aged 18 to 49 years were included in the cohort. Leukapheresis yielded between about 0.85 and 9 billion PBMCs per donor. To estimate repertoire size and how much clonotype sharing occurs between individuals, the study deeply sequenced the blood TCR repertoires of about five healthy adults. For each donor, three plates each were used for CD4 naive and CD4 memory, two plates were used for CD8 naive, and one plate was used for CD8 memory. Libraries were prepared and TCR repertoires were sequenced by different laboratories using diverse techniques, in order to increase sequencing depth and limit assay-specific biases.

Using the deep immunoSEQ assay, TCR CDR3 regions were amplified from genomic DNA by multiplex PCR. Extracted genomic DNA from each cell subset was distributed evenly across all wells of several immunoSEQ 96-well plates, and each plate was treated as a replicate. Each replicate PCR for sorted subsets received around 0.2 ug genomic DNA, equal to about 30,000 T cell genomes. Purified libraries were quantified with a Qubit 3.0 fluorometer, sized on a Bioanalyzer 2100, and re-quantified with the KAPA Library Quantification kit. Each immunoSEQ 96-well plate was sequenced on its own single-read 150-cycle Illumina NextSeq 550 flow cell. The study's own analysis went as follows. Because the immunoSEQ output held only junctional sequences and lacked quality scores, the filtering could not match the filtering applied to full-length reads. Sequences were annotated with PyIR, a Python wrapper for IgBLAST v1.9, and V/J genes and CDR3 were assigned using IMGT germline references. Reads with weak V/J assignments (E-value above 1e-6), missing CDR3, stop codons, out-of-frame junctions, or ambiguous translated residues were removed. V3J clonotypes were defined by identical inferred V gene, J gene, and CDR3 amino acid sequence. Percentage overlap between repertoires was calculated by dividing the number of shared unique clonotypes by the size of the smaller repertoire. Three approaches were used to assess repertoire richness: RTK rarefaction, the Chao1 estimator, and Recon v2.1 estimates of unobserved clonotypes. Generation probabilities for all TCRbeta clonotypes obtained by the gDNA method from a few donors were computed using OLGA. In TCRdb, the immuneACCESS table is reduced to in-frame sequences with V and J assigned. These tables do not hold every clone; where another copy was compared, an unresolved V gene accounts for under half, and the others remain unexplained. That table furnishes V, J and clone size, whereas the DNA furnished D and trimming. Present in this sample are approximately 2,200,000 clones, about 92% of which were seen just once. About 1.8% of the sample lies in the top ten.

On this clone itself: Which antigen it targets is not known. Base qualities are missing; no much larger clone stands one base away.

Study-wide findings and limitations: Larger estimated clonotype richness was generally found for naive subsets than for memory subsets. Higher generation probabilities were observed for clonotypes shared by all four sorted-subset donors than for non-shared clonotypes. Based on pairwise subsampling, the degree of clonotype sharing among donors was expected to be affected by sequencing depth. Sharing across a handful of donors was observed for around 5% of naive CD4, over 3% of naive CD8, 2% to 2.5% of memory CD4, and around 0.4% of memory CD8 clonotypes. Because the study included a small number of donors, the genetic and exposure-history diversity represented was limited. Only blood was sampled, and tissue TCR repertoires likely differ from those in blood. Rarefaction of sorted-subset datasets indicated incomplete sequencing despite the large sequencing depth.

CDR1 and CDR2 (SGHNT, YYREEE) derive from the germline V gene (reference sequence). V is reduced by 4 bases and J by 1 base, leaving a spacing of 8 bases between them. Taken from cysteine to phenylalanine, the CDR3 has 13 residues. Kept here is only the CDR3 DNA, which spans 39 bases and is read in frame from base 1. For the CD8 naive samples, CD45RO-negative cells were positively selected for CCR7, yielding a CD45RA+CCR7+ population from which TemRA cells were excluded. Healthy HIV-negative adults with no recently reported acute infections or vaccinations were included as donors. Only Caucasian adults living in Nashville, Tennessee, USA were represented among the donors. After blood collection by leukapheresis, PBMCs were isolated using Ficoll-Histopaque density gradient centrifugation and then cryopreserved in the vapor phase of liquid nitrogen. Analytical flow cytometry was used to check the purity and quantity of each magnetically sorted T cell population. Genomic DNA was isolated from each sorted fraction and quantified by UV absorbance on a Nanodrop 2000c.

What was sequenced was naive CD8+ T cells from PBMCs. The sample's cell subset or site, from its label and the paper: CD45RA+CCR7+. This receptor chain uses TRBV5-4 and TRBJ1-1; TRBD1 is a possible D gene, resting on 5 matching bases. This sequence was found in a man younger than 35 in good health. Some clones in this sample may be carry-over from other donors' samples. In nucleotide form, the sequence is TGTGCCAGCAGCGCCGACAGGAACACTGAAGCTTTCTTT. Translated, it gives CASSADRNTEAFF.